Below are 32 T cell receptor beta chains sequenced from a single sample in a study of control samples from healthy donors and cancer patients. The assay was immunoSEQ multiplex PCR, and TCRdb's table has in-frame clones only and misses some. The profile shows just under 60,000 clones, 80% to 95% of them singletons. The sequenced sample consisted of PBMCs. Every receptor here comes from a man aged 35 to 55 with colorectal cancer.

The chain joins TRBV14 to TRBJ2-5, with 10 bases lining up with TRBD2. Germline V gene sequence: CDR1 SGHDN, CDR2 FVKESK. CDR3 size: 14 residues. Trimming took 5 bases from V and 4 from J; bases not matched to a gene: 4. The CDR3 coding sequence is TGTGCCAGCAGCTCTAGCGGGGGCAGAGAGACCCAGTACTTC. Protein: CASSSSGGRETQYF.

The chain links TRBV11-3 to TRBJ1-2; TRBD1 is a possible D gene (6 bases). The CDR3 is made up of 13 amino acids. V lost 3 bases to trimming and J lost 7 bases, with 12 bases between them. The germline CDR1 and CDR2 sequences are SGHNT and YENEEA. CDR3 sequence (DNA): TGTGCCAGCAGCTTCCAGGGGACGGGTGGCTACACCTTC. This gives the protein CASSFQGTGGYTF. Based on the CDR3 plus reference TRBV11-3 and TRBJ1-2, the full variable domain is EAGVVQSPRYKIIEKKQPVAFWCNPISGHNTLYWYLQNLGQGPELLIRYENEEAVDDSQLPKDRFSAERLKGVDSTLKIQPAELGDSAVYLCASSFQGTGGYTFGSGTRLTVV.

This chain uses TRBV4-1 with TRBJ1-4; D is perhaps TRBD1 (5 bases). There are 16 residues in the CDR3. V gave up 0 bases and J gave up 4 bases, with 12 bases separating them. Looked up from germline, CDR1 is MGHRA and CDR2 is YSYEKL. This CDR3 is CASSQDRAGINEKLFF. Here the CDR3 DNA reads TGCGCCAGCAGCCAAGATCGGGCAGGGATTAATGAAAAACTGTTTTTT.

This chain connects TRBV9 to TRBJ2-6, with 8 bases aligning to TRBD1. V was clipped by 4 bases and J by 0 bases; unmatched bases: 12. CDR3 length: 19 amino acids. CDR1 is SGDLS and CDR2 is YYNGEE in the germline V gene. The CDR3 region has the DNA TGTGCCAGCAGCATTAGGACAGGGCCTTTATCCTCTGGGGCCAACGTCCTGACTTTC. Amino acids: CASSIRTGPLSSGANVLTF.

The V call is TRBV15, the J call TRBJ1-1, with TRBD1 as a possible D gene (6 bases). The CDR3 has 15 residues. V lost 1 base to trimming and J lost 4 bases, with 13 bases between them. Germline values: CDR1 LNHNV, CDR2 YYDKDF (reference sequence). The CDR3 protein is CATSRGGRGFTEAFF. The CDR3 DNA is TGTGCCACCAGCAGAGGGGGCAGGGGCTTCACTGAAGCTTTCTTT. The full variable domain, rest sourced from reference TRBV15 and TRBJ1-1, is DAMVIQNPRYQVTQFGKPVTLSCSQTLNHNVMYWYQQKSSQAPKLLFHYYDKDFNNEADTPDNFQSRRPNTSFCFLDIRSPGLGDTAMYLCATSRGGRGFTEAFFGQGTRLTVV.

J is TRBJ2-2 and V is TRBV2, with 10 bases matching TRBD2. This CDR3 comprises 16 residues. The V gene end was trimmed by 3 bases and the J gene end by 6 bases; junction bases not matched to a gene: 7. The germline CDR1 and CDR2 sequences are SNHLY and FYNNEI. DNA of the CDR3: TGTGCCAGCAGTGAGAACCCAGCGGGGGGGCCCGGGGAGCTGTTTTTT. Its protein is CASSENPAGGPGELFF.

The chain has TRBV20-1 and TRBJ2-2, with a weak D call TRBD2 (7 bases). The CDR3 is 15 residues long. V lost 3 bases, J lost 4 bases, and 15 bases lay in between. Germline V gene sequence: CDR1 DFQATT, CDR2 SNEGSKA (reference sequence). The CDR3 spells CSASRGGAVTGELFF. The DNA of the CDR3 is TGCAGTGCTAGTAGAGGGGGGGCGGTCACCGGGGAGCTGTTTTTT.

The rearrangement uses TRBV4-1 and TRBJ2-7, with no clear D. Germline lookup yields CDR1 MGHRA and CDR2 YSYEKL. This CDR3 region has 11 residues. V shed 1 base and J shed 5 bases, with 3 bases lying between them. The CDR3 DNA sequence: TGCGCCAGCAGCCAAGGGGACGAGCAGTACTTC. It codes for CASSQGDEQYF.

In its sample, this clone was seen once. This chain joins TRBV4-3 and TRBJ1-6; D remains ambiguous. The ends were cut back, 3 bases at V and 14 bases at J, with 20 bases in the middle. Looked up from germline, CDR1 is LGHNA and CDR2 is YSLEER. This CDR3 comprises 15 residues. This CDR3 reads CASSQVTPKKVTLHF. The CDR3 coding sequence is TGCGCCAGCAGCCAGGTGACGCCCAAGAAGGTCACCCTCCACTTT.

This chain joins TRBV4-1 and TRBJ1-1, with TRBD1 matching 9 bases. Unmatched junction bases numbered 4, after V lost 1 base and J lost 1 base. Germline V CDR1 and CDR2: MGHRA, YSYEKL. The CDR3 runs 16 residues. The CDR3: CASSQADRGWNTEAFF. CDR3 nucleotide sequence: TGCGCCAGCAGCCAAGCGGACAGGGGTTGGAACACTGAAGCTTTCTTT.

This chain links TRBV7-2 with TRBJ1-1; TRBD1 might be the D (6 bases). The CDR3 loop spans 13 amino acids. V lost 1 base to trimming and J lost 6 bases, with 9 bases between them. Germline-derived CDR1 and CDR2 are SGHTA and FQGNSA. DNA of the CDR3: TGTGCCAGCAGCTTAGGGGGGCTCCCTGAAGCTTTCTTT. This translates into CASSLGGLPEAFF.

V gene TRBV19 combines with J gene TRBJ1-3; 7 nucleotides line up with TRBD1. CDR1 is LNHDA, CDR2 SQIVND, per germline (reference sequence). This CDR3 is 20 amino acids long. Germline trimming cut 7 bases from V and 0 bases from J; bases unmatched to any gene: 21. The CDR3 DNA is TGTGCCAGTACCCCGTTGAAGGGGAAGACAGGGCTCAACTCTGGAAACACCATATATTTT. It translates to CASTPLKGKTGLNSGNTIYF.

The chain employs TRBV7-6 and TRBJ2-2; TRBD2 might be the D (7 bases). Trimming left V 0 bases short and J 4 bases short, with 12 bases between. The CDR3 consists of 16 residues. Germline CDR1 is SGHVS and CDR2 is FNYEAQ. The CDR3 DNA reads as TGTGCCAGCAGCTTAGCGGGGGGGCCTTTCACCGGGGAGCTGTTTTTT. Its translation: CASSLAGGPFTGELFF. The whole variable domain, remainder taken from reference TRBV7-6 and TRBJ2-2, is GAGVSQSPRYKVTKRGQDVALRCDPISGHVSLYWYRQALGQGPEFLTYFNYEAQQDKSGLPNDRFSAERPEGSISTLTIQRTEQRDSAMYRCASSLAGGPFTGELFFGEGSRLTVL.

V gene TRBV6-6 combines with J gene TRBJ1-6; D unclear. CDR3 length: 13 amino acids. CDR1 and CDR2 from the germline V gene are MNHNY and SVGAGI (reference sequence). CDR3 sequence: CASRRAWDSPLHF. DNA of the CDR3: TGTGCTTCACGGAGGGCTTGGGATTCACCCCTCCACTTT.

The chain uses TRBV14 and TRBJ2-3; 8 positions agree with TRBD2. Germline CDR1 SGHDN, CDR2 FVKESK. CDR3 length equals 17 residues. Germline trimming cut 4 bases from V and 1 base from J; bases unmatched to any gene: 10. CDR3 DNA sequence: TGTGCCAGCAGCCCCCGGTTAGCGGGGCCTCGCACAGATACGCAGTATTTT. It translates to CASSPRLAGPRTDTQYF.

The CDR3 DNA reads TGTGCCAGCTCACAGGACAGGGAAGCTTTCTTT. It translates to CASSQDREAFF. This rearrangement joins TRBV18 to TRBJ1-1, with TRBD1 matching over 7 bases. Germline-derived CDR1 and CDR2 are KGHSH and LQKENI. The J segment lost 8 bases and the V segment lost 4 bases, leaving 1 base of the junction unmatched. CDR3 length equals 11 residues.

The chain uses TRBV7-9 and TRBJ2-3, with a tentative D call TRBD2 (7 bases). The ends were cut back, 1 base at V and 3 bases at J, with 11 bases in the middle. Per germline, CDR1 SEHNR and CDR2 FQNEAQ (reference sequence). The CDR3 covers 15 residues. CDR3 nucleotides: TGTGCCAGCAGCTTAGGCCGGGGGGCGACAGATACGCAGTATTTT. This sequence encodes CASSLGRGATDTQYF. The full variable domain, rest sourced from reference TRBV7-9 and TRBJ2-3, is DTGVSQNPRHKITKRGQNVTFRCDPISEHNRLYWYRQTLGQGPEFLTYFQNEAQLEKSRLLSDRFSAERPKGSFSTLEIQRTEQGDSAMYLCASSLGRGATDTQYFGPGTRLTVL.

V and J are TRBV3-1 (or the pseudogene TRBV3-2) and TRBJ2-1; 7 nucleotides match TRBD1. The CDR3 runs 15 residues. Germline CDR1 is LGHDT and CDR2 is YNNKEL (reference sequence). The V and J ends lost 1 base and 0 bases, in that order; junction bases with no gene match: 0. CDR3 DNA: TGTGCCAGCAGCCAAGGACAGGGCTCCTACAATGAGCAGTTCTTC. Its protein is CASSQGQGSYNEQFF.

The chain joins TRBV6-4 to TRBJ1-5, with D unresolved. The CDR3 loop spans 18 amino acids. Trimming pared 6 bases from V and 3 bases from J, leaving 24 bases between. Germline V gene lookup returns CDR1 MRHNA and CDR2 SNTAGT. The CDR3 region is CASSAPWAGGGPNQPQHF. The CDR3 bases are TGTGCCAGCAGCGCCCCGTGGGCAGGCGGAGGACCCAATCAGCCCCAGCATTTT.

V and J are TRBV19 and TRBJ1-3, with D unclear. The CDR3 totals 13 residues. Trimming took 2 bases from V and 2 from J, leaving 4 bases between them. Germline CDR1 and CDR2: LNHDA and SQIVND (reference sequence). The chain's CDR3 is CASSIQTGNTIYF. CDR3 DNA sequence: TGTGCCAGTAGTATACAGACTGGAAACACCATATATTTT.

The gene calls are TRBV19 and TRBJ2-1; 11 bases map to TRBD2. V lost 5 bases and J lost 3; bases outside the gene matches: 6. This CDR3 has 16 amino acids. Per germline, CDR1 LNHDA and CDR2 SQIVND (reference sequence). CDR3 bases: TGTGCCAGTAGTTCAAAGCTAGCGGGGGGCTACAATGAGCAGTTCTTC. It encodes CASSSKLAGGYNEQFF.

The chain's CDR3 is CASRLGTTGRVHGYTF. CDR3 nucleotides: TGTGCAAGTCGGTTAGGAACTACAGGGCGTGTTCATGGCTACACCTTC. The chain carries TRBV12-2 and TRBJ1-2; the table's D call, TRBD1, was not checked against the DNA. TRBV12-2 is marked as a pseudogene. CDR3 length: 16 amino acids.

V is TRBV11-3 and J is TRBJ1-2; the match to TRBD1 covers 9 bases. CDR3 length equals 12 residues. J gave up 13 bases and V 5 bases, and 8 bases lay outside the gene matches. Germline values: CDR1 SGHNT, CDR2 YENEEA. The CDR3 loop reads CASSMRQGVATF. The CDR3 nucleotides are TGTGCCAGCAGCATGAGACAGGGGGTGGCCACCTTC.

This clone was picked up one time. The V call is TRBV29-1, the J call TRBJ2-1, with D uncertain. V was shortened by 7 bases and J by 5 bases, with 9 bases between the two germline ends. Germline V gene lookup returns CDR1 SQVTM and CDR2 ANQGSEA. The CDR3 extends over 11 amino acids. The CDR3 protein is CSAPRDNEQFF. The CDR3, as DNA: TGCAGCGCCCCTCGGGACAATGAGCAGTTCTTC.

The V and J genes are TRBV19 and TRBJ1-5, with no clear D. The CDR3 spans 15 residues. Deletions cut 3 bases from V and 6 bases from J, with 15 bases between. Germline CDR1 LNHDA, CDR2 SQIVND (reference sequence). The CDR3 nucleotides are TGTGCCAGTAGTATCCCGAGCCTTAATGGTCAGCCCCAGCATTTT. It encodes CASSIPSLNGQPQHF.

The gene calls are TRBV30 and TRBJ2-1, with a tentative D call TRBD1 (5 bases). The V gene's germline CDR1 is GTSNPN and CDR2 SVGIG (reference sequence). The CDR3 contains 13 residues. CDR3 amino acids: CAYSVGRGDEQFF. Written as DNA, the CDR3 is TGTGCTTATTCGGTAGGTAGGGGCGATGAGCAGTTCTTC.

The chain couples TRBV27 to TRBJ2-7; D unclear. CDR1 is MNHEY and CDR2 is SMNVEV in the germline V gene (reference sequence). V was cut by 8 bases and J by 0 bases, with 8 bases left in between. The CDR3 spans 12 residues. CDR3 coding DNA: TGTGCCAGCGGTATGGACTCCTACGAGCAGTACTTC. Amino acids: CASGMDSYEQYF.

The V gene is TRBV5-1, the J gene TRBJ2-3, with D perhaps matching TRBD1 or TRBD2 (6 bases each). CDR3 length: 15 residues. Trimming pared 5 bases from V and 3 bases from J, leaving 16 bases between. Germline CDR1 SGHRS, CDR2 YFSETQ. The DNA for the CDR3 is TGCGCCAGCAGTGGCGCGGGACACGAAACAGATACGCAGTATTTT. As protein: CASSGAGHETDTQYF.

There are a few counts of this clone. CDR3: CASSPPERDPEKLFF. The CDR3 region has the DNA TGTGCCAGCTCACCACCGGAACGGGATCCGGAAAAACTGTTTTTT. This chain links TRBV18 with TRBJ1-4; D is unclear. V lost 0 bases to trimming and J lost 8 bases, with 13 bases between them. CDR3 length equals 15 residues. Looked up from germline, CDR1 is KGHSH and CDR2 is LQKENI.

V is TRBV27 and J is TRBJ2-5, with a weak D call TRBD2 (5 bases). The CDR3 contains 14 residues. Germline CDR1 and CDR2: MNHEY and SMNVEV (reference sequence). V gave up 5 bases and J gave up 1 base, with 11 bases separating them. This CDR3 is CASSLDGGQETQYF. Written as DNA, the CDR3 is TGTGCCAGCAGTCTCGACGGAGGCCAAGAGACCCAGTACTTC.

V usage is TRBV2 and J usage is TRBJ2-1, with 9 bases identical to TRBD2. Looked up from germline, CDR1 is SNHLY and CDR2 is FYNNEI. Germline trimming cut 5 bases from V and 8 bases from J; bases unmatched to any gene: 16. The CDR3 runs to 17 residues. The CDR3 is CASSSPPGGGAIDEQFF. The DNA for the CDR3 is TGTGCCAGCAGTAGTCCTCCGGGCGGGGGGGCCATAGATGAGCAGTTCTTC.

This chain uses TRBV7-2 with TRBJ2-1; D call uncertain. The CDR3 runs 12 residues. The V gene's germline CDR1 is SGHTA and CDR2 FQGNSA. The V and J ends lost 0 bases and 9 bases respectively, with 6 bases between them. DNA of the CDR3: TGTGCCAGCAGCTTAGCTTGGGGTGAGCAGTTCTTC. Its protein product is CASSLAWGEQFF. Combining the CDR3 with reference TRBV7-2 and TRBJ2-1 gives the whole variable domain GAGVSQSPSNKVTEKGKDVELRCDPISGHTALYWYRQSLGQGLEFLIYFQGNSAPDKSGLPSDRFSAERTGGSVSTLTIQRTQQEDSAVYLCASSLAWGEQFFGPGTRLTVL.